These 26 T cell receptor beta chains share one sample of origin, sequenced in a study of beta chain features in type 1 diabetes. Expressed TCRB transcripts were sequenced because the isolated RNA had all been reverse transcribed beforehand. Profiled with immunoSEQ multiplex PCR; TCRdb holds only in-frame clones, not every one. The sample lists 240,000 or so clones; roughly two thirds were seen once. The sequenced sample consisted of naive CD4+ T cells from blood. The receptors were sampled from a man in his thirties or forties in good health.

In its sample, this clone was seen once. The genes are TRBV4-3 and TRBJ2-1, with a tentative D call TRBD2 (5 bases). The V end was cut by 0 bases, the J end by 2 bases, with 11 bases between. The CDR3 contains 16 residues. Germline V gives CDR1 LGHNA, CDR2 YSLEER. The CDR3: CASSQDARATYNEQFF. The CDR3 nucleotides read TGCGCCAGCAGCCAAGATGCGAGGGCCACCTACAATGAGCAGTTCTTC.

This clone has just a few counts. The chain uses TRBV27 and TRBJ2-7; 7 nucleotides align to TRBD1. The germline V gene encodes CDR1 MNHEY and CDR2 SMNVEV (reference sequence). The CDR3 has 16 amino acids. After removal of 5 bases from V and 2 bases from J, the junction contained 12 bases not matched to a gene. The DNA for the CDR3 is TGTGCCAGCAGTCCCCAGGACAGGATGAACCCCTACGAGCAGTACTTC. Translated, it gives CASSPQDRMNPYEQYF.

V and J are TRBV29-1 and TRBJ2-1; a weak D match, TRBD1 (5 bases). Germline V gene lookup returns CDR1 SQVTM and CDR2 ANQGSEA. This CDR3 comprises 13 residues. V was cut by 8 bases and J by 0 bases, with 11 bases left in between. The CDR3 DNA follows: TGCAGCTACCTGGGGCTCTCCTACAATGAGCAGTTCTTC. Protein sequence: CSYLGLSYNEQFF.

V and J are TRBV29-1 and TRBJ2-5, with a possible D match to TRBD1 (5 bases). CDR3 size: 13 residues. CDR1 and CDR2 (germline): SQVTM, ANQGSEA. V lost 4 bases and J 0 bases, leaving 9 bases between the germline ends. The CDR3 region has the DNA TGCAGCGTTGGAAGGGGCAACCAAGAGACCCAGTACTTC. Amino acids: CSVGRGNQETQYF.

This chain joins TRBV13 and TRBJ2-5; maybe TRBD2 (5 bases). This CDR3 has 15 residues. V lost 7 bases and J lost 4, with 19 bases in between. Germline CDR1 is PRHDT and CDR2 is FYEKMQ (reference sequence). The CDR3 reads CASTPGLGPPETQYF. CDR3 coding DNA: TGTGCCAGCACCCCTGGACTTGGACCGCCAGAGACCCAGTACTTC.

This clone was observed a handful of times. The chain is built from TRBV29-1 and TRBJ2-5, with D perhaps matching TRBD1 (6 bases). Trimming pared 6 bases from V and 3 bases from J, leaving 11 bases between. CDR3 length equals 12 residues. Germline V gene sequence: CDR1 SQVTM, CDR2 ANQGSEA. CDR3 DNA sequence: TGCAGCGTATCAGGGGCGGAAGAGACCCAGTACTTC. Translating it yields CSVSGAEETQYF.

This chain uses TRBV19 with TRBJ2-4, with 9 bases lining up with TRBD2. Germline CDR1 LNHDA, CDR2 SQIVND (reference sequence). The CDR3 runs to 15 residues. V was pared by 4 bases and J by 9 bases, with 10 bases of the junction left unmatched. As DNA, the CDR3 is TGTGCCAGTAGTAGTCTAGCGGGAAAGGAGACCATTCAGTACTTC. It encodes CASSSLAGKETIQYF. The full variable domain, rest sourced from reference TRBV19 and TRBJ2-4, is DGGITQSPKYLFRKEGQNVTLSCEQNLNHDAMYWYRQDPGQGLRLIYYSQIVNDFQKGDIAEGYSVSREKKESFPLTVTSAQKNPTAFYLCASSSLAGKETIQYFGAGTRLSVL.

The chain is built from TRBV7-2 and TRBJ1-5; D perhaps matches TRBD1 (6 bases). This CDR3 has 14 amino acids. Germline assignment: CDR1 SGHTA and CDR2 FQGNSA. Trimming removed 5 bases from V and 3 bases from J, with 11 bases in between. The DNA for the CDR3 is TGTGCCAGCAGCGGCGACAGGTACAATCAGCCCCAGCATTTT. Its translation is CASSGDRYNQPQHF. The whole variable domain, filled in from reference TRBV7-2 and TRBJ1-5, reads GAGVSQSPSNKVTEKGKDVELRCDPISGHTALYWYRQSLGQGLEFLIYFQGNSAPDKSGLPSDRFSAERTGGSVSTLTIQRTQQEDSAVYLCASSGDRYNQPQHFGDGTRLSIL.

CDR3 in DNA: TGTGCCAGCAGTGGCGCAGGGTACAATGAGCAGTTCTTC. Protein product: CASSGAGYNEQFF. The V and J genes are TRBV2 and TRBJ2-1; possibly TRBD1 for D (5 bases). Germline V gene lookup returns CDR1 SNHLY and CDR2 FYNNEI. Deletions cut 4 bases from V and 4 bases from J, with 8 bases between. CDR3 length equals 13 residues.

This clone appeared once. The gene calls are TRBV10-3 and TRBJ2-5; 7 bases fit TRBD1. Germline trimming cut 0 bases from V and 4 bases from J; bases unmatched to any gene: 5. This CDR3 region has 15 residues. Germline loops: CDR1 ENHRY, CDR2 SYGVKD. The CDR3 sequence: CAISESKQGRETQYF. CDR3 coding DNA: TGTGCCATCAGTGAGTCGAAACAGGGGAGAGAGACCCAGTACTTC.

CDR3 sequence reads: CASSLGLFSPNSPLHF. The CDR3 region has the DNA TGTGCCAGCAGCTTGGGCCTTTTTAGCCCTAATTCACCCCTCCACTTT. V and J are TRBV7-9 and TRBJ1-6; D is unresolved. Germline V gives CDR1 SEHNR, CDR2 FQNEAQ (reference sequence). CDR3 length equals 16 residues. V dropped 3 bases and J dropped 6 bases, with 15 bases sitting between them.

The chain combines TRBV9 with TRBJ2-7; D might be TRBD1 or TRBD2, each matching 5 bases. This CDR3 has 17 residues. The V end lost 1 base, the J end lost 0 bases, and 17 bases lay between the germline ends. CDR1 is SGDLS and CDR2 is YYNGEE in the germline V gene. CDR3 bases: TGTGCCAGCAGCGTAAACCCGTCTGAGGGGAGCTCCTACGAGCAGTACTTC. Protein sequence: CASSVNPSEGSSYEQYF.

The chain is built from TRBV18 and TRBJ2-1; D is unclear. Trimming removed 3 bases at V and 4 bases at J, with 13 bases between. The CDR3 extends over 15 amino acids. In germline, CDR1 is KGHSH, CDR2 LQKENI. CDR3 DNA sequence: TGTGCCAGCTCACCGAGAAACGGTTTATACAATGAGCAGTTCTTC. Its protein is CASSPRNGLYNEQFF.

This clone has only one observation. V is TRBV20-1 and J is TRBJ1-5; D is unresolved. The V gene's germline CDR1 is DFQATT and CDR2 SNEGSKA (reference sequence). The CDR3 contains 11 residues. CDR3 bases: TGCAATTTGGGCCCACGGCAGCCCCAGCATTTT. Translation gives CNLGPRQPQHF.

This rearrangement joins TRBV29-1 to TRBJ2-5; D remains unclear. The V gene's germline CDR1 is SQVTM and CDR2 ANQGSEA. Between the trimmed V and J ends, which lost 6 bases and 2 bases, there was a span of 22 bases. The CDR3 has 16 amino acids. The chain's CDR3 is CSVGEFGFWAQETQYF. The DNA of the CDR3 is TGCAGCGTCGGAGAATTCGGGTTCTGGGCTCAAGAGACCCAGTACTTC.

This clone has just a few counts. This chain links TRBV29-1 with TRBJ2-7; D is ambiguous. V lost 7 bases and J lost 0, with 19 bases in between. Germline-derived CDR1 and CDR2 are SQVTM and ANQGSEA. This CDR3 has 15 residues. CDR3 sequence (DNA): TGCAGCGCCAAAGGATCTACCACTCGCTCCTACGAGCAGTACTTC. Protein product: CSAKGSTTRSYEQYF.

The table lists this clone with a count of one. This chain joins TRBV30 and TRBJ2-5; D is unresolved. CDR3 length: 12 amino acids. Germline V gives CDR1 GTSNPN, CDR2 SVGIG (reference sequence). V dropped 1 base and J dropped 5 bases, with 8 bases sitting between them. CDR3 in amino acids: CAWSARRETQYF. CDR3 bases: TGTGCCTGGAGTGCCAGACGGGAGACCCAGTACTTC.

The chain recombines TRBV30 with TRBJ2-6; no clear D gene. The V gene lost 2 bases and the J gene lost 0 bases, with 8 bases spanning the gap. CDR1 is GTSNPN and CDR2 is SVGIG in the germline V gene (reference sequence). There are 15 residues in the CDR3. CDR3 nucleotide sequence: TGTGCCTGGAGTCGGGCGAGCTCTGGGGCCAACGTCCTGACTTTC. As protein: CAWSRASSGANVLTF.

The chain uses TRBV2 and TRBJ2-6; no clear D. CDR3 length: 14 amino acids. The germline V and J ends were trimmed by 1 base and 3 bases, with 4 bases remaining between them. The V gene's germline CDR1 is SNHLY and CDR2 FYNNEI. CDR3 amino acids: CASSEGGGANVLTF. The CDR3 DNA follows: TGTGCCAGCAGTGAAGGAGGTGGGGCCAACGTCCTGACTTTC.

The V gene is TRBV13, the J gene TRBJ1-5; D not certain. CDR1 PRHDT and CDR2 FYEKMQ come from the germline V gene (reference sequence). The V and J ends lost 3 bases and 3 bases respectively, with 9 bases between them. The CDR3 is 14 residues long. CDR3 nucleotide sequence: TGTGCCAGCAGCTTGTTCGGTTCCAATCAGCCCCAGCATTTT. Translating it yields CASSLFGSNQPQHF.

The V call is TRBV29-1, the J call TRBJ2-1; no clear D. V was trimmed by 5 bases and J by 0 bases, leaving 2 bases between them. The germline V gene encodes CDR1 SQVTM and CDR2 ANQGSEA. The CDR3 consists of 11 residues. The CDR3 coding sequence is TGCAGCGTTAGCTCCTACAATGAGCAGTTCTTC. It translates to CSVSSYNEQFF.

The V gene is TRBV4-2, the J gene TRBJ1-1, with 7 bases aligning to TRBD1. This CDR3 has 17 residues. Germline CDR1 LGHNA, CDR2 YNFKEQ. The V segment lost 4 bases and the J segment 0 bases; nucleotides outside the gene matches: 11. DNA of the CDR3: TGTGCCAGCAGCCCGAAGATACCGACAGGGTTGAACACTGAAGCTTTCTTT. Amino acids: CASSPKIPTGLNTEAFF.

The DNA for the CDR3 is TGTGCCAGCAGCTTTACGGGGGGTGAGCAGTTCTTC. It codes for CASSFTGGEQFF. J is TRBJ2-1 and V is TRBV7-9; 7 bases agree with TRBD2. Germline V gene data show CDR1 as SEHNR and CDR2 as FQNEAQ (reference sequence). J gave up 9 bases and V 3 bases, and 2 bases lay outside the gene matches. The CDR3 runs to 12 residues. The variable domain in full, with the rest retrieved from reference TRBV7-9 and TRBJ2-1, is DTGVSQNPRHKITKRGQNVTFRCDPISEHNRLYWYRQTLGQGPEFLTYFQNEAQLEKSRLLSDRFSAERPKGSFSTLEIQRTEQGDSAMYLCASSFTGGEQFFGPGTRLTVL.

CDR3 in amino acids: CASSQVDHSSPLHF. CDR3 nucleotides: TGCGCCAGCAGCCAAGTTGACCATAGTTCACCCCTCCACTTT. The rearrangement links TRBV4-1 to TRBJ1-6; D gene uncertain. CDR1 MGHRA and CDR2 YSYEKL come from the germline V gene. The CDR3 is 14 residues long. Trimming left V 1 base short and J 9 bases short, with 10 bases between.

The CDR3 region is CAWSVRRGNEAFF. The CDR3 bases are TGTGCCTGGAGTGTACGGAGGGGAAACGAAGCTTTCTTT. The chain recombines TRBV30 with TRBJ1-1; a possible D gene is TRBD1 (5 bases). Per germline, CDR1 GTSNPN and CDR2 SVGIG (reference sequence). V lost 0 bases and J 8 bases, leaving 13 bases between the germline ends. The length of the CDR3 is 13 residues. Looking up the rest from reference TRBV30 and TRBJ1-1 gives the full variable domain: SQTIHQWPATLVQPVGSPLSLECTVEGTSNPNLYWYRQAAGRGLQLLFYSVGIGQISSEVPQNLSASRPQDRQFILSSKKLLLSDSGFYLCAWSVRRGNEAFFGQGTRLTVV.

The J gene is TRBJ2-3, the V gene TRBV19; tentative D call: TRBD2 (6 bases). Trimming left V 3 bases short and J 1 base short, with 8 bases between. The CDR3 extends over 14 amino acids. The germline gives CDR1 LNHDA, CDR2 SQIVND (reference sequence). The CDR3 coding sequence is TGTGCCAGTAGTATTCGCGGGGGCACAGATACGCAGTATTTT. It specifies CASSIRGGTDTQYF.